This T cell receptor (beta chain) originates from a study of blood T cell repertoires in COVID-19. Seattle patients were enrolled during active infection and followed longitudinally. CDR3 length equals 12 residues. The V gene's germline CDR1 is LGHDT and CDR2 YNNKEL (reference sequence). The J segment lost 6 bases and the V segment lost 4 bases, leaving 2 bases of the junction unmatched. The table came from immunoSEQ multiplex PCR; TCRdb's copy has only in-frame clones and leaves some out. The top ten hold more than 9% of the sample, which has about 52,000 clones, 82% seen once. This clonotype was sampled from a man aged 80 or over with COVID-19, enrolled during active disease. The chain recombines TRBV3-1 (or the pseudogene TRBV3-2) with TRBJ1-2; 7 positions agree with TRBD1. The source material was peripheral blood. The CDR3 is CASSPGQDGYTF. The CDR3 nucleotides are TGTGCCAGCAGCCCCGGACAGGATGGCTACACCTTC.